The clone carrying this TCR beta chain was seen only a few times. The authors amplified TCR beta CDR3 regions from RNA transcripts. The library came from an HTBI-primed first-round RT-PCR and a second-round multiplex PCR. MiXCR, run by TCRdb on the multiplex PCR reads, gives a single entry per CDR3 protein. The profile shows hundreds of thousands of distinct CDR3 sequences, 20% to 25% of them singletons. This record comes from a study of Graves' ophthalmopathy and Graves' hyperthyroidism. The CDR3 loop spans 15 amino acids. CDR1 and CDR2 (germline): SNHLY, FYNNEI. The V and J ends lost 6 bases and 5 bases respectively, with 16 bases between them.

The chain links TRBV2 to TRBJ2-2; possible D gene TRBD1, 5 bases. This receptor was obtained from a woman aged 18 to 35 with stable Graves' hyperthyroidism. Some clones in this sample may be carry-over from other donors' samples. The sequenced sample consisted of peripheral blood. This CDR3 reads CASRFDRVSTGELFF. CDR3 nucleotide sequence: TGTGCCAGCAGATTTGACAGAGTATCTACCGGGGAGCTGTTTTTT.